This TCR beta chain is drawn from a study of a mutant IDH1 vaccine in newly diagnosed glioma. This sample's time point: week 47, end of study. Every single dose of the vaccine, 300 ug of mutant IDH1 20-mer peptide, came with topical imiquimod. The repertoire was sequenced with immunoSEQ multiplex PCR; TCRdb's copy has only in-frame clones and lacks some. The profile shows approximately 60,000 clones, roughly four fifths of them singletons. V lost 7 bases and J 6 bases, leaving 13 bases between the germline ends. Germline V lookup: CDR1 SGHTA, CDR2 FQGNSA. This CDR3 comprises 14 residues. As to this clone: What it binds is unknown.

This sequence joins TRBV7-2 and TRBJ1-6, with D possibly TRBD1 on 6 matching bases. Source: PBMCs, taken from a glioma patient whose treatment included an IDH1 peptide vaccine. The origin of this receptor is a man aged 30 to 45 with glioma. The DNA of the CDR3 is TGTGCCAGCAACCGAGGGGACACTAATTCACCCCTCCACTTT. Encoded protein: CASNRGDTNSPLHF.